This TCR beta chain was identified in a study of shared clonotypes between healthy human individuals. Method: immunoSEQ multiplex PCR; TCRdb's copy keeps in-frame clones and lacks some. The sample lists about 2 million clones; about 95% were seen once. Naive CD8 cells were CD45RO-negative, positively selected for CCR7, excluding terminally differentiated effector memory CD45RA+ cells. Trimming took 0 bases from V and 1 from J, leaving 10 bases between them. This CDR3 comprises 16 residues. The germline V gene has CDR1 LGHNA and CDR2 YSLEER. The TCR comes from a man younger than 35 in good health. Sequences were obtained from naive CD8+ T cells sorted from blood. The chain carries TRBV4-3 and TRBJ2-1, with D possibly called TRBD1 or TRBD2 (5 bases each). CDR3 sequence (DNA): TGCGCCAGCAGCCAAGATATGGGGGAGTCCTACAATGAGCAGTTCTTC. Amino acid sequence: CASSQDMGESYNEQFF.